This T cell receptor beta chain was obtained from a study of T cells in Graves' hyperthyroidism and ophthalmopathy. Looking at the study overall: Pretreatment peripheral blood was obtained at initial diagnosis. Overall study findings and caveats: Peripheral blood also featured most of the thyroid clonotypes expanded above 0.001.

Graves' hyperthyroidism showing no ophthalmopathy progression within 18 months was considered stable. Together with thyroid ultrasound, orbital computed tomography, serum thyroxine and TRAb, clinical symptoms were used for diagnoses. Amplification of TCR beta CDR3 regions was performed using RNA transcripts as template. During a first-round RT-PCR of the TCR CDR3, the HTBI primer set was used. TCRdb redid the calling of the multiplex PCR reads with MiXCR, one entry per CDR3 protein. The table lists more than 300,000 distinct CDR3 sequences, roughly 13% of them singletons. Many counts were recorded for this clonotype. As yet, its antigen is unknown. The CDR3 has 14 amino acids. With 3 bases clipped from V and 12 bases from J, the junction kept 10 bases outside the gene matches.

The chain uses TRBV12-3 or TRBV12-4 and TRBJ2-1; 8 positions match TRBD2. The source is a woman in her late teens or twenties with Graves' hyperthyroidism. The specimen sequenced was blood. The CDR3 region has the DNA TGTGCCAGCAGTTTCCCTGGGACTAGGAAGGGGCAGTTCTTC. Translation gives CASSFPGTRKGQFF.